This TCR beta chain was identified in a study of blood T cell repertoires in COVID-19. The method was immunoSEQ multiplex PCR; TCRdb's version includes in-frame clones alone and lacks a portion of them. The sample consists of 95,000 to 100,000 clones, approximately 89% of them appearing once. The length of the CDR3 is 14 residues. The germline V gene has CDR1 SGHVS and CDR2 FQNEAQ. V was trimmed by 4 bases and J by 2 bases, leaving 11 bases between them. About this clone itself: The same CDR3 arises from other DNA sequences in this sample as well.

The sequence came from a woman between 25 and 40 years old with acute or convalescent COVID-19. Sequenced sample: peripheral blood. The J gene is TRBJ1-1, the V gene TRBV7-8; possibly TRBD1 for D (6 bases). The CDR3 DNA is TGTGCCAGCAGCTCGGGGACACTTAACACTGAAGCTTTCTTT. Its protein product is CASSSGTLNTEAFF.